The T cell receptor (beta chain) described here comes from a study of glioma-infiltrating T cells after dendritic cell vaccination. Study background: Patients received autologous tumor lysate-pulsed dendritic cell vaccination between about 2003 and 2012.

This sample's time point: after dendritic cell vaccination, including at tumor progression/relapse. Germline assignment: CDR1 LNHDA and CDR2 SQIVND (reference sequence). The CDR3 is made up of 14 amino acids. The germline V and J ends were trimmed by 6 bases and 4 bases, with 13 bases remaining between them. A word on this clone: The target antigen is unknown.

General study points: Longer survival after dendritic cell vaccination followed higher pretreatment TIL content.

The method was immunoSEQ multiplex PCR; TCRdb's version includes in-frame clones alone and lacks a portion of them. The repertoire holds 90,000 to 95,000 clones, with approximately 75% as singletons. The sequenced sample was blood, obtained after dendritic cell vaccination. This chain connects TRBV19 to TRBJ1-5; D is ambiguous. The TCR sequence derives from a human donor with glioblastoma. This CDR3 reads CASSVAGLNQPQHF. CDR3 coding DNA: TGTGCCAGTAGCGTAGCCGGCCTGAATCAGCCCCAGCATTTT.